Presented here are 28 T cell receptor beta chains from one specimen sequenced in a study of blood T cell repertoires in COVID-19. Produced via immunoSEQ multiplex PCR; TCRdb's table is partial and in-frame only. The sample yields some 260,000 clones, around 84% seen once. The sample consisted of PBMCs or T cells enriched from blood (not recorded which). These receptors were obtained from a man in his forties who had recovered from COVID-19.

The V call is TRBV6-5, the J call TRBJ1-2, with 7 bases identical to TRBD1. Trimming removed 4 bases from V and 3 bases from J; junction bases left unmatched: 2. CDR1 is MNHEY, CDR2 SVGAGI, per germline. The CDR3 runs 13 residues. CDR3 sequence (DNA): TGTGCCAGCAGTTCGACAGGGTACTATGGCTACACCTTC. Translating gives CASSSTGYYGYTF.

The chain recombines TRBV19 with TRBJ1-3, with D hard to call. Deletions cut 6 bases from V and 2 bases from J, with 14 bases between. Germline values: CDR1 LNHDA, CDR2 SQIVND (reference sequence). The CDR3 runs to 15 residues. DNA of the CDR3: TGTGCCAGTAGCTCGGGAGCAGGCCCTGGAAACACCATATATTTT. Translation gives CASSSGAGPGNTIYF.

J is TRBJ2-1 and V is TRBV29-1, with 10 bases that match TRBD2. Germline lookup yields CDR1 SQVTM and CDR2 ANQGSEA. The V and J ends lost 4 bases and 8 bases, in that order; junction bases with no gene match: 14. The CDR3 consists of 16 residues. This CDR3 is CSVVASGRTAADEQFF. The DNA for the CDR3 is TGCAGCGTTGTGGCTAGCGGGAGAACCGCCGCTGATGAGCAGTTCTTC.

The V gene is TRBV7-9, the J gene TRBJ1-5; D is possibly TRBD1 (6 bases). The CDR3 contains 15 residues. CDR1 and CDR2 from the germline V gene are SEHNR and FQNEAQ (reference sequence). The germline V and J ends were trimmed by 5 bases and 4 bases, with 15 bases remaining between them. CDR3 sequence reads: CASSPSGQSNQPQHF. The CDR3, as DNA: TGTGCCAGCAGCCCCAGCGGACAGTCAAATCAGCCCCAGCATTTT.

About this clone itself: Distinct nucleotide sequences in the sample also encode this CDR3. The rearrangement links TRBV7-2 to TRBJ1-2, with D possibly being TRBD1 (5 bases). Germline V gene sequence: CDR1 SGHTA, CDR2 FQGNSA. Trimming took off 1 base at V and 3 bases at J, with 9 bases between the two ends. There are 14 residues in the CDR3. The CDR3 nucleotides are TGTGCCAGCAGCTTAGACGCCAGGGACTATGGCTACACCTTC. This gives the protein CASSLDARDYGYTF.

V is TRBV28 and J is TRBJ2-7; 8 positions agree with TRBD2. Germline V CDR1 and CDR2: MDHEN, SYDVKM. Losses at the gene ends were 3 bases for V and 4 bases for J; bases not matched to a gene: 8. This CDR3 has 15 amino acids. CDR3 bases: TGTGCCAGCAGTTTGGTCGTGGCGGGAGGTTACGAGCAGTACTTC. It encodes CASSLVVAGGYEQYF.

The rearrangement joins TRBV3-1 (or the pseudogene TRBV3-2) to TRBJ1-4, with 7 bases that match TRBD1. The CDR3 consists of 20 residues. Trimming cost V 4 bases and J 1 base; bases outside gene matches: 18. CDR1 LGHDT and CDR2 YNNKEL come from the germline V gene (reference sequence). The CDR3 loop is CASSPTGTEGFTGTNEKLFF. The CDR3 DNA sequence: TGTGCCAGCAGCCCCACCGGGACAGAGGGATTTACAGGAACTAATGAAAAACTGTTTTTT.

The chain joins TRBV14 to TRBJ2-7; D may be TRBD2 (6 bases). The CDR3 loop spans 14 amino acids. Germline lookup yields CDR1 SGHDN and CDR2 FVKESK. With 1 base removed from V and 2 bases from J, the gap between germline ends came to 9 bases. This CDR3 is CASSQAWGAYEQYF. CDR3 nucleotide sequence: TGTGCCAGCAGCCAAGCATGGGGGGCCTACGAGCAGTACTTC.

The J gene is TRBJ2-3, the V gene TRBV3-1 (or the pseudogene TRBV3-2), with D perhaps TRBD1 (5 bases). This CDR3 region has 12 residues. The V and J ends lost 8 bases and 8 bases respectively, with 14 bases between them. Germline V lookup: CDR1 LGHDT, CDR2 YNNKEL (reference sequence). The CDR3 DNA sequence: TGTGCCAGCGGCGGTACAGGTGGTACGCAGTATTTT. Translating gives CASGGTGGTQYF.

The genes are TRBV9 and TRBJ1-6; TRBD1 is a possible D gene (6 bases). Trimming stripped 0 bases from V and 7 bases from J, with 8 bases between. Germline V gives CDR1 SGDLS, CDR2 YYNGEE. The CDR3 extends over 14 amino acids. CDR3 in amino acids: CASSVADRNSPLHF. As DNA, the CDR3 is TGTGCCAGCAGCGTAGCTGACAGGAATTCACCCCTCCACTTT.

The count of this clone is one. The CDR3 sequence: CASSGTGAEKLFF. Here the CDR3 DNA reads TGTGCCAGCAGCGGGACAGGGGCTGAAAAACTGTTTTTT. J is TRBJ1-4 and V is TRBV12-3 or TRBV12-4; 10 bases are shared with TRBD1. This CDR3 contains 13 residues. V dropped 6 bases and J dropped 7; count of bases not matched to a gene: 2.

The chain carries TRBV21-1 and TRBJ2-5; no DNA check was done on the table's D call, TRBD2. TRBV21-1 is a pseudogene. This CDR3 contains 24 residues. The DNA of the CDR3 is TGTGCCAGCAGCAATGGGCGATGGGGACTAGCGACCAGGCACGGTATGGACGGCAAAGAGACCCAGTACTTC. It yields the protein CASSNGRWGLATRHGMDGKETQYF.

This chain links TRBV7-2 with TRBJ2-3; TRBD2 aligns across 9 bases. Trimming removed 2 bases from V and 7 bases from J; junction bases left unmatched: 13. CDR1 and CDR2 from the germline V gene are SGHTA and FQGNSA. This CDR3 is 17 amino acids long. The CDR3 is CASSLMGSGGPGNTQYF. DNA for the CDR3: TGTGCCAGCAGCTTAATGGGTAGCGGGGGCCCGGGAAATACGCAGTATTTT.

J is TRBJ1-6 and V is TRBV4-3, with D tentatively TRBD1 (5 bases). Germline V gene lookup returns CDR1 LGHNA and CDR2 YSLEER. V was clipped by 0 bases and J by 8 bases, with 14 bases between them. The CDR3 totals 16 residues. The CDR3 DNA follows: TGCGCCAGCAGCCAAGATAACGGGGGGAGTCATTCACCCCTCCACTTT. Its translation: CASSQDNGGSHSPLHF.

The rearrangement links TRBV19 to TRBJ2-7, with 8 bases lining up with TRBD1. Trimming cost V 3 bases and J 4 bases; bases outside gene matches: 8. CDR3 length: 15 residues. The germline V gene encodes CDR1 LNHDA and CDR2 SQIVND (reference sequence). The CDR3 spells CASSIYGQGVYEQYF. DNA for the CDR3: TGTGCCAGTAGTATTTACGGACAGGGAGTATACGAGCAGTACTTC.

CDR3 bases: TGCGCCAGCAGCTTGGACGGACAGTCAAATCAGCCCCAGCATTTT. This codes for CASSLDGQSNQPQHF. This rearrangement joins TRBV5-1 to TRBJ1-5, with D maybe TRBD1 (6 bases). The CDR3 sequence is 15 residues long. V lost 0 bases and J 4 bases, leaving 11 bases between the germline ends. The germline CDR1 and CDR2 sequences are SGHRS and YFSETQ.

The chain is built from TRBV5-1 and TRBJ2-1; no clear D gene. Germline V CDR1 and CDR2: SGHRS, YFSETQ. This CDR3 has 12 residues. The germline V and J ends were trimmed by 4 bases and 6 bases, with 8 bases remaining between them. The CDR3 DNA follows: TGCGCCAGCAGCCCCTTTTTCAATGAGCAGTTCTTC. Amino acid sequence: CASSPFFNEQFF. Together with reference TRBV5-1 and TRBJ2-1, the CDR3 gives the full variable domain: KAGVTQTPRYLIKTRGQQVTLSCSPISGHRSVSWYQQTPGQGLQFLFEYFSETQRNKGNFPGRFSGRQFSNSRSEMNVSTLELGDSALYLCASSPFFNEQFFGPGTRLTVL.

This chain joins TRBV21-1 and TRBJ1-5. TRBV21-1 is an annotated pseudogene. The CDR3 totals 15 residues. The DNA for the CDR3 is TGTGCCAGCAGCCCGTCGGAGTCTAGCAATCAGCCCCAGCATTTT. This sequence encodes CASSPSESSNQPQHF.

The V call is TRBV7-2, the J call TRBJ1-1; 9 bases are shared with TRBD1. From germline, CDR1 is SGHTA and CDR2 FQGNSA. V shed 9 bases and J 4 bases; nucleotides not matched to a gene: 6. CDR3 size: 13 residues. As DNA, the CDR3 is TGTGCCAGGGGGGACAGGGAGGGCACTGAAGCTTTCTTT. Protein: CARGDREGTEAFF.

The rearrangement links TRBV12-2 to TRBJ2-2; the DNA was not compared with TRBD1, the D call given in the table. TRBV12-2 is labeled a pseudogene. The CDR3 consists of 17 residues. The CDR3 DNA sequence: TGTGCAAGTCGCTTAAATAAGGACAGGGTTTTCACCGGGGAGCTGTTTTTT. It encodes CASRLNKDRVFTGELFF.

This CDR3 is CASSLHWDRENIQYF. CDR3 sequence (DNA): TGTGCCAGCAGTTTACACTGGGACAGAGAAAACATTCAGTACTTC. The chain recombines TRBV27 with TRBJ2-4, with 7 bases identical to TRBD1. This CDR3 region has 15 residues. Germline V gives CDR1 MNHEY, CDR2 SMNVEV (reference sequence). J lost 5 bases, V lost 2 bases, and 6 bases had no gene match.

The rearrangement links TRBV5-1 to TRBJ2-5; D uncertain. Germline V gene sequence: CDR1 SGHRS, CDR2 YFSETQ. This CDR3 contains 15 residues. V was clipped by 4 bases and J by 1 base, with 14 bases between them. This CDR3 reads CASSPPENAQETQYF. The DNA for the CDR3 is TGCGCCAGCAGCCCCCCCGAGAACGCCCAAGAGACCCAGTACTTC.

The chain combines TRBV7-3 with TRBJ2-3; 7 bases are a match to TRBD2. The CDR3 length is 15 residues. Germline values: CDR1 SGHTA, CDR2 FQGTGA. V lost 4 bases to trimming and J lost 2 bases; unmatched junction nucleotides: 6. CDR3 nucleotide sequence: TGTGCCAGCAGCTCAGCGGGGTCGACCACAGATACGCAGTATTTT. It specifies CASSSAGSTTDTQYF.

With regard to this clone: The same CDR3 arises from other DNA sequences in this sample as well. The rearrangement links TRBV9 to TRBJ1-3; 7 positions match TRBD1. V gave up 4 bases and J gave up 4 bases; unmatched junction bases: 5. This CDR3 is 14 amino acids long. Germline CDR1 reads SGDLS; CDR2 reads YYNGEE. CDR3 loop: CASSLTGSGNTIYF. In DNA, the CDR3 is TGTGCCAGCAGCTTGACAGGGTCCGGAAACACCATATATTTT.

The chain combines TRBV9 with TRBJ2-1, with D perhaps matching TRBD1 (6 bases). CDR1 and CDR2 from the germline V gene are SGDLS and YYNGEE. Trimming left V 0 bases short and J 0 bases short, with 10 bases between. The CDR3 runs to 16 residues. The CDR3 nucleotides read TGTGCCAGCAGCGTAGGAAAGGGGGTCTCCTACAATGAGCAGTTCTTC. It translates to CASSVGKGVSYNEQFF.

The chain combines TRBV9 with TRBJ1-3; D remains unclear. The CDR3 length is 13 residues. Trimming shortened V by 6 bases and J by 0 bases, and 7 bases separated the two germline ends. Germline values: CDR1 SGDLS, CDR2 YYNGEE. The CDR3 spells CASKERSGNTIYF. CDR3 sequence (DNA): TGTGCCAGCAAGGAGCGCTCTGGAAACACCATATATTTT.

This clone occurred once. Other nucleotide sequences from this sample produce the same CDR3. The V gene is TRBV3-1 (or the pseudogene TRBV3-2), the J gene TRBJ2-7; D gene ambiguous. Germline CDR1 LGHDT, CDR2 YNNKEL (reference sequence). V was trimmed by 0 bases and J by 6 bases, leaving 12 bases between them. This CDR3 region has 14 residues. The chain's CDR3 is CASSQDYRPGEQYF. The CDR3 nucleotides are TGTGCCAGCAGCCAAGATTATCGACCGGGCGAGCAGTACTTC.

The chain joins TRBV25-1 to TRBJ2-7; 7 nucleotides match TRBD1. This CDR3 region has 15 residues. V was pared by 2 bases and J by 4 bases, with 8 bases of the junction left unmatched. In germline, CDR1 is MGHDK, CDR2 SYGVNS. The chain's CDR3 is CASSERGGRTYEQYF. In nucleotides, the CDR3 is TGTGCCAGCAGTGAAAGAGGGGGCAGAACTTACGAGCAGTACTTC.